There are many counts of the clone carrying this T cell receptor beta chain. What it binds is unknown. TCRdb called the reads again in MiXCR, with one record for every CDR3 protein. This sample has fewer than 850,000 distinct CDR3 sequences; about 28% occur once, and the top ten carry around 14%. Trimming at V came to 5 bases and at J to 0 bases, leaving 7 bases not matched to a gene. The CDR3 is made up of 16 amino acids. Per the germline V gene, CDR1 is SNHLY and CDR2 is FYNNEI. The data originate from a study of T cell repertoires in cytomegalovirus infection. The sequences come from cultured CD8+ T cells from PBMCs, collected from culture after CMV antigen stimulation. This rearrangement joins TRBV2 to TRBJ2-3; 8 bases align to TRBD1. The TCR was taken from a human donor in good health (CMV status not recorded). Some clones in this sample may be carry-over from other donors' samples. The CDR3 coding sequence is TGTGCCAGCAGTTCCCTGGACAGGGTTAGCACAGATACGCAGTATTTT. This encodes CASSSLDRVSTDTQYF.